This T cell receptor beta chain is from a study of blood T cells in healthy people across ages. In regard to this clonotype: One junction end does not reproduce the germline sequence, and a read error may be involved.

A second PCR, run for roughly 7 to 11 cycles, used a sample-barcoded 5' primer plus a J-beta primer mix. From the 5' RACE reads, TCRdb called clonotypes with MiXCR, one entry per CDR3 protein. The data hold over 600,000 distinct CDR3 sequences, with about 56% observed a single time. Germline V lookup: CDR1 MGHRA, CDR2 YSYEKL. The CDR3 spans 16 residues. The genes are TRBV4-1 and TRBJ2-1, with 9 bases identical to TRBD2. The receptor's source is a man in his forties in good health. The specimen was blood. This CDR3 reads CASSQEKAGGRNGQFF. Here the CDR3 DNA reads TGCGCCAGCAGCCAAGAGAAGGCGGGAGGGCGCAATGGGCAGTTCTTC.